This T cell receptor (beta chain) originates from a study of blood T cell repertoires in COVID-19. This clone appeared a few times. Germline V gene sequence: CDR1 SGHRS, CDR2 YFSETQ. Germline trimming cut 0 bases from V and 5 bases from J; bases unmatched to any gene: 11. This CDR3 comprises 17 residues. Sequenced by immunoSEQ multiplex PCR; TCRdb stores in-frame clones only, minus some. The sample carries more than 150,000 clones, approximately 83% recorded once. Self-reported history from a screening survey and questionnaire set each donor's cohort. This receptor was obtained from a woman in her sixties or seventies who had recovered from COVID-19. The sample comprised PBMCs or T cells enriched from blood (not recorded which). V usage is TRBV5-1 and J usage is TRBJ2-1, with 7 bases aligning to TRBD1. CDR3 region: CASSLGLRQGPNNEQFF. CDR3 in DNA: TGCGCCAGCAGCTTGGGTCTACGACAGGGACCTAACAATGAGCAGTTCTTC.